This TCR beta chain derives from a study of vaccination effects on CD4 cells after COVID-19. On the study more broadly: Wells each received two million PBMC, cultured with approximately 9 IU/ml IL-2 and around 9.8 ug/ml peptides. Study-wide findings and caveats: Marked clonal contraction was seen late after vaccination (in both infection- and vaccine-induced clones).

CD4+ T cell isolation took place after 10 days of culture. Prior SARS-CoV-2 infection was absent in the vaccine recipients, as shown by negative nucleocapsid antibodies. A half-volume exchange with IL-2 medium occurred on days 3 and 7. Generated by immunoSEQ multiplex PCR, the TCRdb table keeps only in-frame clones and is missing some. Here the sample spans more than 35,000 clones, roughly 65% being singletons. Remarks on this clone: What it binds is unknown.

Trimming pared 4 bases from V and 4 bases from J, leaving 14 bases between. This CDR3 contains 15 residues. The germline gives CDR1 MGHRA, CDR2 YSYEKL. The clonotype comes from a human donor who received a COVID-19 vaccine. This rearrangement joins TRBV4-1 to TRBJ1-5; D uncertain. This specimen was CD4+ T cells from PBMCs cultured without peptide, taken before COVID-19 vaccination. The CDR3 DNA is TGCGCCAGCAGCCGCGGGCCCTCGTCGAATCAGCCCCAGCATTTT. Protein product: CASSRGPSSNQPQHF.